This entry is about one T cell receptor (beta chain). Its antigen is not identified. CDR1 and CDR2 (germline): ENHRY, SYGVKD. V was pared by 3 bases and J by 1 base, with 6 bases of the junction left unmatched. This CDR3 has 17 residues. Sequencing was performed with immunoSEQ multiplex PCR; in TCRdb, only in-frame clones are kept and a portion is missing. Of approximately 28,000 clones listed, just over 90% were seen once; the top ten hold 4.9%. This specimen comes from a study of T cells in tuberculosis. For the study at large: CD1B tetramers identified T cells specific for mycobacterial lipid GMM. This South African cohort compared adolescents with or without latent tuberculosis against adults with active tuberculosis.

Overall study findings and caveats: GMM-specific TCRs were nearer to active tuberculosis alpha repertoires, suggesting expansion.

Adolescents were screened for latent TB by skin test and IGRA. The genes are TRBV10-3 and TRBJ2-3; 11 bases are a match to TRBD2. The sequenced material came from PBMCs. The receptor's source is a donor under 30 with latent tuberculosis or without tuberculosis infection. The CDR3 region is CAISETATSGGTDTQYF. The CDR3 DNA sequence: TGTGCCATCAGTGAAACCGCGACTAGCGGGGGCACAGATACGCAGTATTTT.